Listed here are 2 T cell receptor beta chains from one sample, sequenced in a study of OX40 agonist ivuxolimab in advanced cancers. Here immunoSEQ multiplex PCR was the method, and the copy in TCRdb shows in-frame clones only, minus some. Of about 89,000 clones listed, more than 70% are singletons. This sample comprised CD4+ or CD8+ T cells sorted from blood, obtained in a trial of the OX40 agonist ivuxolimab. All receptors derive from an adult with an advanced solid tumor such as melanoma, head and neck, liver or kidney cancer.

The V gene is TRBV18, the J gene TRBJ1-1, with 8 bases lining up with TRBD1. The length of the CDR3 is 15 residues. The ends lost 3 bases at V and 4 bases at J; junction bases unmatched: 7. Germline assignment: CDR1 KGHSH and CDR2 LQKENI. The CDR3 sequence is CASSPGQVWSTEAFF. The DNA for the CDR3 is TGTGCCAGCTCACCGGGACAGGTTTGGAGCACTGAAGCTTTCTTT.

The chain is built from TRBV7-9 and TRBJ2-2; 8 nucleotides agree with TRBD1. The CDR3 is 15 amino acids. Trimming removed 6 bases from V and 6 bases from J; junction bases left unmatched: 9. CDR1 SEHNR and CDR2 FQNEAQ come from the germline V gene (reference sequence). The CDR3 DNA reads TGTGCCAGCAGACCCGGACAGGGCGGTTCCGGGGAGCTGTTTTTT. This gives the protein CASRPGQGGSGELFF.